This TCR beta chain was recorded in a study of blood T cell repertoires in COVID-19. Study background: Nucleic acid was either cDNA or gDNA, and it came from T cells, B-cell-depleted T cells, or PBMCs.

Assay used: immunoSEQ multiplex PCR; TCRdb lists only in-frame clones, some missing. The top ten hold roughly 6.5% of the sample, which has 300,000 or so clones, roughly 90% seen once. V was trimmed by 0 bases and J by 7 bases, leaving 16 bases between them. The CDR3 runs to 16 residues. Germline CDR1 and CDR2: SGHVS and FNYEAQ. This chain connects TRBV7-6 to TRBJ2-1, with a tentative D call TRBD1 (6 bases). The specimen sequenced was peripheral blood. This receptor was taken from a young man who had recovered from COVID-19. The CDR3 spells CASSLAVTGLKNEQFF. CDR3 bases: TGTGCCAGCAGCTTAGCGGTCACAGGGCTGAAGAATGAGCAGTTCTTC.